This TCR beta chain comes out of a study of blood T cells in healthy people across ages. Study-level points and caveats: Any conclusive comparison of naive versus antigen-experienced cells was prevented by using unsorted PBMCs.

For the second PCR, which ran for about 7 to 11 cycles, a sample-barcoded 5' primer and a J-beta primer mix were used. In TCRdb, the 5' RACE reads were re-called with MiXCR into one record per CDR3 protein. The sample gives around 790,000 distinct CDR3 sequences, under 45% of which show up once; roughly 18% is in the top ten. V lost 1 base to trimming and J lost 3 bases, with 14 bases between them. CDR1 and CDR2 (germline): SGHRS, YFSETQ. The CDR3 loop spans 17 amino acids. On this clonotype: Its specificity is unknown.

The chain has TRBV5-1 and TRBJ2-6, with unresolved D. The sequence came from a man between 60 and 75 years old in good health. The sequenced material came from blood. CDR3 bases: TGCGCCAGCAGCTTGAAATCCCAAGTGAGTGGGGCCAACGTCCTGACTTTC. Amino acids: CASSLKSQVSGANVLTF.